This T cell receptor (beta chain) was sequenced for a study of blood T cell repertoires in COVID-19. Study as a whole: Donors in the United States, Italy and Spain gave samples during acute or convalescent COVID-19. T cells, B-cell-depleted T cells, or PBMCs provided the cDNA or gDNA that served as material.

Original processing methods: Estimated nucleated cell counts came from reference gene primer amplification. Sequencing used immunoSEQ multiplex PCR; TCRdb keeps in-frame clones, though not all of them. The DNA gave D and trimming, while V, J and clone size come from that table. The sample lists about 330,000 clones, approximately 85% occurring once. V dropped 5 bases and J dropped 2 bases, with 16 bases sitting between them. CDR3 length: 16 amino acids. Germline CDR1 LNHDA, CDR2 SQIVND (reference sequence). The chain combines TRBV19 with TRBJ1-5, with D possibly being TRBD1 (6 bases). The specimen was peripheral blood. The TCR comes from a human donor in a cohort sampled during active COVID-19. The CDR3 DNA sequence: TGTGCCAGTAGTCTGTCACAGGGTGAGGGCAATCAGCCCCAGCATTTT. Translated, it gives CASSLSQGEGNQPQHF. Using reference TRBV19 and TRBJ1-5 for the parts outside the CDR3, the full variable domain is DGGITQSPKYLFRKEGQNVTLSCEQNLNHDAMYWYRQDPGQGLRLIYYSQIVNDFQKGDIAEGYSVSREKKESFPLTVTSAQKNPTAFYLCASSLSQGEGNQPQHFGDGTRLSIL.